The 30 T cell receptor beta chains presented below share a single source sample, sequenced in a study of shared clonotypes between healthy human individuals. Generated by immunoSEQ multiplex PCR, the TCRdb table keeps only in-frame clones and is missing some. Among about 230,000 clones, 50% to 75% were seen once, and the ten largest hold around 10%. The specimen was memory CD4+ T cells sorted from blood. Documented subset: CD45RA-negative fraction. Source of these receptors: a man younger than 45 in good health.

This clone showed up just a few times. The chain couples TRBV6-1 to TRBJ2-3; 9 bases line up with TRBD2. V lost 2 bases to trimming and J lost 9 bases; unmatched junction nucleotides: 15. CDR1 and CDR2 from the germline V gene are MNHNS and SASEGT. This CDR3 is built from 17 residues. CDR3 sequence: CASSESPLAGVFGTQYF. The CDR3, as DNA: TGTGCCAGCAGTGAATCCCCACTAGCGGGTGTTTTCGGGACGCAGTATTTT.

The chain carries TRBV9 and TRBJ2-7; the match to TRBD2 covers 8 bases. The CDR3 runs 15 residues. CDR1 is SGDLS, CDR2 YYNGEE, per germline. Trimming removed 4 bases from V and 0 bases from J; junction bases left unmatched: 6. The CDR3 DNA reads TGTGCCAGCAGCCAGGCGGGGGGCGGCTCCTACGAGCAGTACTTC. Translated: CASSQAGGGSYEQYF.

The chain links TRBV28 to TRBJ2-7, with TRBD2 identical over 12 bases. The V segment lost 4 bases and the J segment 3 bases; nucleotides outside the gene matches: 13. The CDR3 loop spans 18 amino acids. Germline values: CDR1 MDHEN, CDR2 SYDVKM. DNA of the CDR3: TGTGCCAGCAGTTCCCCCAGGACTAGCGGGGCGGAGGACTACGAGCAGTACTTC. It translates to CASSSPRTSGAEDYEQYF.

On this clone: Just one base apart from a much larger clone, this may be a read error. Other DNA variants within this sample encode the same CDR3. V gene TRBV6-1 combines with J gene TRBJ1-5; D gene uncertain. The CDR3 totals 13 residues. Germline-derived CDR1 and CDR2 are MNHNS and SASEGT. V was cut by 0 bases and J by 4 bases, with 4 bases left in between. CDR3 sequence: CASSEALNQPQHF. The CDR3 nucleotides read TGTGCCAGCAGTGAAGCTCTAAATCAGCCCCAGCATTTT.

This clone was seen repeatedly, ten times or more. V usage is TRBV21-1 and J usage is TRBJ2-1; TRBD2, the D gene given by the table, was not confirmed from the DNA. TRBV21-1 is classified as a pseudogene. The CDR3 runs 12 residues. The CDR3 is CPGCGRGNEQFF. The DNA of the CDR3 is TGTCCTGGCTGCGGGAGGGGAAATGAGCAGTTCTTC.

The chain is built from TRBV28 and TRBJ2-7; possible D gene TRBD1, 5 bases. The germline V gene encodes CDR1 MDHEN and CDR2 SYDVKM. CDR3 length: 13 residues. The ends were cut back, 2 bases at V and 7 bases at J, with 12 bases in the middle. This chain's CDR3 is CASSLSRGREQYF. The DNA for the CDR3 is TGTGCCAGCAGTTTAAGTAGGGGTAGGGAGCAGTACTTC.

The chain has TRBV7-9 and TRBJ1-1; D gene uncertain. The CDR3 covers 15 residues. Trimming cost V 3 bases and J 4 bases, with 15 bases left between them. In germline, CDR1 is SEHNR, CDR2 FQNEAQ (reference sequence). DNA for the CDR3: TGTGCCAGCAGCTTTCTCGGGGAGGAAGGCACTGAAGCTTTCTTT. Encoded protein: CASSFLGEEGTEAFF.

For the CDR3, the DNA is TGTGCCAGCAGTTACGCAAGCGAGCAGTACTTC. Protein product: CASSYASEQYF. This sequence joins TRBV6-6 and TRBJ2-7, with D hard to call. This CDR3 comprises 11 residues. V dropped 2 bases and J dropped 6 bases, with 5 bases sitting between them. Germline CDR1 reads MNHNY; CDR2 reads SVGAGI (reference sequence).

Written as DNA, the CDR3 is TGTGCCAAGACGGGGGCTCGGTCCGGGGAGCTGTTTTTT. Translating gives CAKTGARSGELFF. The rearrangement links TRBV9 to TRBJ2-2, with D perhaps assigned TRBD1 or TRBD2 (6 bases each). This CDR3 spans 13 amino acids. Germline V gene lookup returns CDR1 SGDLS and CDR2 YYNGEE. The V and J ends lost 9 bases and 6 bases respectively, with 15 bases between them.

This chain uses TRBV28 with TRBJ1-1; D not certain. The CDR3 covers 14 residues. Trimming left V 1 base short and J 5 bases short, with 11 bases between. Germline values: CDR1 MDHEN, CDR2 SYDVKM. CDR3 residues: CASSLSFGGTEAFF. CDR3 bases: TGTGCCAGCAGTTTATCGTTTGGCGGGACTGAAGCTTTCTTT.

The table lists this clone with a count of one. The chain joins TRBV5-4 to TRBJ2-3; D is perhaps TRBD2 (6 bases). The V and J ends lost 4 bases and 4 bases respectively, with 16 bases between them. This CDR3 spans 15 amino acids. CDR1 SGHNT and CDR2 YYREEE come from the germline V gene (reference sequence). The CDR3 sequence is CASSTLSGDSDTQYF. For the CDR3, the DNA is TGTGCCAGCAGCACCCTCTCGGGAGATTCAGATACGCAGTATTTT.

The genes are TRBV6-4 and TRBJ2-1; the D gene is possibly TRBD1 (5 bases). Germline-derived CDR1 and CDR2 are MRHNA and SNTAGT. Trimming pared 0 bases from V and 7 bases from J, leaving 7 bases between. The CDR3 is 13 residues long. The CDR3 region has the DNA TGTGCCAGCAGTGACTCAGCAGGGAATGAGCAGTTCTTC. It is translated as CASSDSAGNEQFF.

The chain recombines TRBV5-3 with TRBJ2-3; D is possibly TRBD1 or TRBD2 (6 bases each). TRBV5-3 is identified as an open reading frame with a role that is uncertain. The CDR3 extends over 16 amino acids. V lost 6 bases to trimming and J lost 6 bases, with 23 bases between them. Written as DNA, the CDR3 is TGTGCCAGAAAGGCCGGATTGGGGGGCTCGAAGGATACGCAGTATTTT. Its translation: CARKAGLGGSKDTQYF.

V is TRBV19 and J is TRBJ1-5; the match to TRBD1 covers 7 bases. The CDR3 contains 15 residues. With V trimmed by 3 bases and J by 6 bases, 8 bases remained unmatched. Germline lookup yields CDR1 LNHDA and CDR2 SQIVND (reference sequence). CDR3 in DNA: TGTGCCAGTAGTATCACAGGGACAGAGAGTCAGCCCCAGCATTTT. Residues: CASSITGTESQPQHF.

The CDR3 here is CASSPRPTGASSGANVLTF. The CDR3 region has the DNA TGTGCCAGCAGCCCGCGACCAACAGGGGCCTCATCTGGGGCCAACGTCCTGACTTTC. This sequence joins TRBV7-8 and TRBJ2-6; 7 bases fit TRBD1. The CDR3 is 19 residues long. Germline V CDR1 and CDR2: SGHVS, FQNEAQ. V trimming: 5 bases; J trimming: 1 base; junction bases outside the gene matches: 14.

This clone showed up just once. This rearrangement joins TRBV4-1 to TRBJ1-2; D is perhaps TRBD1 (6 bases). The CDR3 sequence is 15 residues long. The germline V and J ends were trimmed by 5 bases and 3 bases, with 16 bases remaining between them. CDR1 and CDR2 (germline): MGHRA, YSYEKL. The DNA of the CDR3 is TGCGCCAGCAGCTCCCGGGAGGGGGACCACTATGGCTACACCTTC. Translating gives CASSSREGDHYGYTF.

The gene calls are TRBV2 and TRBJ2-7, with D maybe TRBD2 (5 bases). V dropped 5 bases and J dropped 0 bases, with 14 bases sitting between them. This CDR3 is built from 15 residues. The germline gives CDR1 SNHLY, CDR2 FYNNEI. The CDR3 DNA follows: TGTGCCAGCAGTTCACAGACTACACCCTCCTACGAGCAGTACTTC. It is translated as CASSSQTTPSYEQYF.

Written as DNA, the CDR3 is TGCGCCAGCAGCCGGACAGGTGGGGACAATGAGCAGTTCTTC. Amino acid sequence: CASSRTGGDNEQFF. The rearrangement joins TRBV5-1 to TRBJ2-1, with 7 positions matching TRBD1. Germline CDR1 reads SGHRS; CDR2 reads YFSETQ. This CDR3 spans 14 amino acids. V was clipped by 4 bases and J by 5 bases; unmatched bases: 6.

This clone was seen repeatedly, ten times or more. CDR3 region: CASSERGNTEAFF. The CDR3 region has the DNA TGTGCCAGCAGTGAACGGGGGAACACTGAAGCTTTCTTT. The chain has TRBV6-1 and TRBJ1-1; no clear D gene. The length of the CDR3 is 13 residues. Per the germline V gene, CDR1 is MNHNS and CDR2 is SASEGT. V shed 2 bases and J shed 1 base, with 5 bases lying between them.

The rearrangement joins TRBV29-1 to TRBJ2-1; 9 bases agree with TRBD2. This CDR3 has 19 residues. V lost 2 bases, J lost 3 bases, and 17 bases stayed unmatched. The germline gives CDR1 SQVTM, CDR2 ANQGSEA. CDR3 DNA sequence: TGCAGCGTTGAAAGGGGGCTGGGGTCAGGACTAGCGCACTACAATGAGCAGTTCTTC. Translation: CSVERGLGSGLAHYNEQFF.

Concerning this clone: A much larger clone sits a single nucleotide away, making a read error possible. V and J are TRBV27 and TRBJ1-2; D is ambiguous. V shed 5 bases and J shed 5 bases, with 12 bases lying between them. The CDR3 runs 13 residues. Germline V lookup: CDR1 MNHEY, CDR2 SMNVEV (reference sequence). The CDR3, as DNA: TGTGCCAGCAGTCCCGGGTCAAATTATGGCTACACCTTC. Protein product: CASSPGSNYGYTF.

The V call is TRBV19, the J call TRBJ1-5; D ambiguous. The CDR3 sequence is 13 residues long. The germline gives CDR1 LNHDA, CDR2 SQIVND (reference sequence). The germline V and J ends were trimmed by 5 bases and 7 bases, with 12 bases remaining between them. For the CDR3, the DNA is TGTGCCAGTAGTTTGCAGGTGTGGCAGCCCCAGCATTTT. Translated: CASSLQVWQPQHF.

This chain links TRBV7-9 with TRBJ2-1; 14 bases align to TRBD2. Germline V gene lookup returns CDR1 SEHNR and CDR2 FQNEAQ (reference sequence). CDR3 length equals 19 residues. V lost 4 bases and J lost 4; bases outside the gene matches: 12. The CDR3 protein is CASSSAGLAGVGGYNEQFF. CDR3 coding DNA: TGTGCCAGCAGCTCTGCGGGACTAGCGGGAGTGGGCGGATACAATGAGCAGTTCTTC.

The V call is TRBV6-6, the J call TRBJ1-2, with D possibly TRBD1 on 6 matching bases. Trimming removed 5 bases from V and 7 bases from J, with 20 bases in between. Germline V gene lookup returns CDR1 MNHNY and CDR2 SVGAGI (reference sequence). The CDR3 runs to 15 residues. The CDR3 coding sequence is TGTGCCAGCAGTCCAGGGGACATTCGACCGGGTGGCTACACCTTC. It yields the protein CASSPGDIRPGGYTF.

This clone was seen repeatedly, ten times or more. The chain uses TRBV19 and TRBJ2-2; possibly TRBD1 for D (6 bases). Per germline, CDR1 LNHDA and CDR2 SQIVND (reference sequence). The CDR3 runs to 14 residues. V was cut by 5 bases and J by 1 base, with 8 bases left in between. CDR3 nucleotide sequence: TGTGCCAGTAGTCGGGGACAGAACACCGGGGAGCTGTTTTTT. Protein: CASSRGQNTGELFF.

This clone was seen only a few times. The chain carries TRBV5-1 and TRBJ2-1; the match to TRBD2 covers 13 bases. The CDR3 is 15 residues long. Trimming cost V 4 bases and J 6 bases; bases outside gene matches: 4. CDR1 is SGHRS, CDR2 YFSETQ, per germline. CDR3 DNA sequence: TGCGCCAGCAGCATGACTAGCGGGAGGACCAATGAGCAGTTCTTC. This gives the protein CASSMTSGRTNEQFF.

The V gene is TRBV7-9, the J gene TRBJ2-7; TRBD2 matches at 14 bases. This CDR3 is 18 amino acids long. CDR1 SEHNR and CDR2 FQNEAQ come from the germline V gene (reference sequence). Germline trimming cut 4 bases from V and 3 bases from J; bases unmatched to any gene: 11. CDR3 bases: TGTGCCAGCAGCTCACGACTAGCGGGAGGGGAGTCAGGCTACGAGCAGTACTTC. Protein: CASSSRLAGGESGYEQYF.

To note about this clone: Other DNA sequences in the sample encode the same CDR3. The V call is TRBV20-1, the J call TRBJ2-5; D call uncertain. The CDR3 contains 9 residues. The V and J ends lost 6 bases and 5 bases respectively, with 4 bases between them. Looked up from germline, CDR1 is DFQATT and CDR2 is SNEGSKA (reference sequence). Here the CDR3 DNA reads TGCAGTGCCCCGGAGACCCAGTACTTC. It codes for CSAPETQYF.

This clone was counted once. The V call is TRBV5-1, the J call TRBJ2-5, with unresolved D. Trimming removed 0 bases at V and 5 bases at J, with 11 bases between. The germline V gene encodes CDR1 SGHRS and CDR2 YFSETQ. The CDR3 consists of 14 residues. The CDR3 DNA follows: TGCGCCAGCAGCTTGGCCGTGGGGATCGAGACCCAGTACTTC. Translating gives CASSLAVGIETQYF.

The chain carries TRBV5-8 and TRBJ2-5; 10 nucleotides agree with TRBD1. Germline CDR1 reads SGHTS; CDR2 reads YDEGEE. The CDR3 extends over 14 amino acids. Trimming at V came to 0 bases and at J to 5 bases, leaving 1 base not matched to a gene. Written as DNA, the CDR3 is TGTGCCAGCAGCTTGGTGGGACAGGGGGAGACCCAGTACTTC. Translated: CASSLVGQGETQYF.